Shown below are 24 T cell receptor beta chains from a single sample sequenced in a study of T cells in localized non-small cell lung cancer. Clones were sequenced by immunoSEQ multiplex PCR, and TCRdb holds only the in-frame ones, with some missing. The table includes 1,500 to 2,000 clones, approximately 27% detected once. The starting material was lung tumor tissue, obtained before any cancer treatment. The receptors here all came from a woman aged 35 to 75 with stage I lung adenocarcinoma.

The chain is built from TRBV6-8 and TRBJ2-7; D might be TRBD2 (6 bases). The CDR3 sequence is 14 residues long. V was pared by 10 bases and J by 2 bases, with 18 bases between. Per the germline V gene, CDR1 is MNHGY and CDR2 is SAAAGT. The CDR3 protein is CAIRMGGETYEQYF. CDR3 DNA: TGTGCCATCAGGATGGGCGGGGAGACCTACGAGCAGTACTTC.

This clone has just a few counts. The chain recombines TRBV5-1 with TRBJ2-3, with D perhaps TRBD1 (5 bases). V was cut by 0 bases and J by 6 bases, with 11 bases left in between. Germline V gives CDR1 SGHRS, CDR2 YFSETQ. CDR3 length: 14 amino acids. The CDR3 nucleotides are TGCGCCAGCAGCTTGGGTCAGGGTTACGATACGCAGTATTTT. This encodes CASSLGQGYDTQYF. Full variable domain (missing parts from reference TRBV5-1 and TRBJ2-3): KAGVTQTPRYLIKTRGQQVTLSCSPISGHRSVSWYQQTPGQGLQFLFEYFSETQRNKGNFPGRFSGRQFSNSRSEMNVSTLELGDSALYLCASSLGQGYDTQYFGPGTRLTVL.

A few counts support this clone. This chain connects TRBV15 to TRBJ2-5; D perhaps matches TRBD2 (6 bases). Trimming took 0 bases from V and 5 from J, leaving 13 bases between them. Per germline, CDR1 LNHNV and CDR2 YYDKDF (reference sequence). This CDR3 spans 15 amino acids. The CDR3 DNA is TGTGCCACCAGCAGAGAAGCGGAGGGGTGGGAGACCCAGTACTTC. Amino acids: CATSREAEGWETQYF.

The DNA of the CDR3 is TGTGCCAGCAGCCCGGACGGCTACGAGCAGTACTTC. This sequence encodes CASSPDGYEQYF. The chain recombines TRBV28 with TRBJ2-7; D remains unclear. V lost 6 bases to trimming and J lost 3 bases, with 9 bases between them. The germline CDR1 and CDR2 sequences are MDHEN and SYDVKM. The CDR3 contains 12 residues. Full variable domain (outside the CDR3, taken from reference TRBV28 and TRBJ2-7): DVKVTQSSRYLVKRTGEKVFLECVQDMDHENMFWYRQDPGLGLRLIYFSYDVKMKEKGDIPEGYSVSREKKERFSLILESASTNQTSMYLCASSPDGYEQYFGPGTRLTVT.

The gene calls are TRBV6-8 and TRBJ1-1; 7 positions match TRBD1. The germline CDR1 and CDR2 sequences are MNHGY and SAAAGT. The CDR3 covers 13 residues. With V trimmed by 6 bases and J by 0 bases, 1 base remained unmatched. The CDR3 sequence: CASRGQLNTEAFF. As DNA, the CDR3 is TGTGCCAGCAGGGGACAGCTGAACACTGAAGCTTTCTTT.

V and J are TRBV5-1 and TRBJ2-2, with no clear D. This CDR3 contains 15 residues. Germline CDR1 and CDR2: SGHRS and YFSETQ. V shed 0 bases and J shed 0 bases, with 6 bases lying between them. CDR3 sequence reads: CASSLGHANTGELFF. The CDR3, as DNA: TGCGCCAGCAGCTTGGGACATGCGAACACCGGGGAGCTGTTTTTT.

This chain joins TRBV28 and TRBJ1-1, with no clear D. This CDR3 has 14 residues. The germline CDR1 and CDR2 sequences are MDHEN and SYDVKM. V was clipped by 3 bases and J by 1 base, with 9 bases between them. The CDR3 loop is CASSLAWANTEAFF. The CDR3 DNA reads as TGTGCCAGCAGTTTGGCGTGGGCGAACACTGAAGCTTTCTTT.

This clone is a singleton in its sample. The chain links TRBV11-3 to TRBJ1-1, with D possibly matching TRBD1 (6 bases). This CDR3 has 14 amino acids. CDR1 is SGHNT and CDR2 is YENEEA in the germline V gene. With 5 bases removed from V and 6 bases from J, the gap between germline ends came to 16 bases. CDR3 nucleotide sequence: TGTGCCAGCAGCAGTTTGGGTGGGGGCCCTGAAGCTTTCTTT. It encodes CASSSLGGGPEAFF.

The chain recombines TRBV6-8 with TRBJ1-1; 7 nucleotides line up with TRBD1. The germline gives CDR1 MNHGY, CDR2 SAAAGT. The CDR3 runs 13 residues. The J segment lost 4 bases and the V segment lost 7 bases, leaving 6 bases of the junction unmatched. CDR3 residues: CASTGTVGTEAFF. In nucleotides, the CDR3 is TGTGCCAGCACTGGGACAGTTGGCACTGAAGCTTTCTTT.

Note on this clone: One end of the junction is discordant with germline, which a read error may explain. The chain employs TRBV15 and TRBJ2-3; 8 nucleotides agree with TRBD1. Germline V lookup: CDR1 LNHNV, CDR2 YYDKDF (reference sequence). The CDR3 has 16 amino acids. The CDR3 bases are TGTGCCAGCAGCCGGGCAGGGGGCGAGAAGGCAGATACGCAGTATTTT. This sequence encodes CASSRAGGEKADTQYF.

The rearrangement links TRBV11-3 to TRBJ1-6, with 7 bases fitting TRBD1. The V segment lost 2 bases and the J segment 10 bases; nucleotides outside the gene matches: 11. The CDR3 is 16 residues long. The V gene's germline CDR1 is SGHNT and CDR2 YENEEA. CDR3 nucleotide sequence: TGTGCCAGCAGCTTAACAGGGGCCATAGGGGGCTCACCCCTCCACTTT. Residues: CASSLTGAIGGSPLHF.

By proportion, this clone is medium-sized. The chain joins TRBV11-3 to TRBJ1-4, with D tentatively TRBD1 (5 bases). V lost 5 bases and J lost 7, with 17 bases in between. Germline lookup yields CDR1 SGHNT and CDR2 YENEEA. This CDR3 has 15 residues. CDR3 DNA sequence: TGTGCCAGCAGCGCCCTCGGGACGATTGGTGAAAAACTGTTTTTT. Amino acids: CASSALGTIGEKLFF.

This clone was observed a few times. V gene TRBV11-3 combines with J gene TRBJ2-7; TRBD1 aligns across 9 bases. The germline gives CDR1 SGHNT, CDR2 YENEEA. This CDR3 has 20 amino acids. J was trimmed by 3 bases and V by 5 bases; bases with no gene match: 23. Here the CDR3 reads CASSGELGTGLVYGNYEQYF. The CDR3 DNA reads TGTGCCAGCAGCGGAGAGCTTGGGACAGGGTTGGTTTATGGTAACTACGAGCAGTACTTC.

This sequence joins TRBV19 and TRBJ1-2; 9 bases map to TRBD1. Germline trimming cut 7 bases from V and 3 bases from J; bases unmatched to any gene: 9. The CDR3 is 15 amino acids. Germline assignment: CDR1 LNHDA and CDR2 SQIVND (reference sequence). This chain's CDR3 is CASTVMGQGYYGYTF. DNA of the CDR3: TGTGCCAGTACTGTAATGGGACAGGGCTACTATGGCTACACCTTC.

This clone has more than one count but fewer than ten. The rearrangement joins TRBV6-8 to TRBJ1-6; 7 bases fit TRBD1. Germline V CDR1 and CDR2: MNHGY, SAAAGT. J gave up 5 bases and V 5 bases, and 6 bases lay outside the gene matches. This CDR3 spans 15 amino acids. The CDR3 DNA follows: TGTGCCAGCAGTGGATCGGGACAGAATAATTCACCCCTCCACTTT. Residues: CASSGSGQNNSPLHF.

This clone appeared a few times. This chain joins TRBV11-3 and TRBJ2-3; 9 nucleotides line up with TRBD1. CDR3 length: 16 amino acids. Losses at the gene ends were 5 bases for V and 4 bases for J; bases not matched to a gene: 10. Germline lookup yields CDR1 SGHNT and CDR2 YENEEA. CDR3 amino acids: CASSPSPWTGADTQYF. Written as DNA, the CDR3 is TGTGCCAGCAGCCCCTCCCCGTGGACAGGGGCAGATACGCAGTATTTT.

The DNA of the CDR3 is TGTGCCAGCAGCTTGGGACCTAATGGGAATTCACCCCTCCACTTT. Translation: CASSLGPNGNSPLHF. The rearrangement uses TRBV9 and TRBJ1-6, with a tentative D call TRBD1 (5 bases). The CDR3 spans 15 residues. The V end was cut by 4 bases, the J end by 7 bases, with 15 bases between. The germline V gene has CDR1 SGDLS and CDR2 YYNGEE. Full variable domain (remainder filled in from reference TRBV9 and TRBJ1-6): DSGVTQTPKHLITATGQRVTLRCSPRSGDLSVYWYQQSLDQGLQFLIQYYNGEERAKGNILERFSAQQFPDLHSELNLSSLELGDSALYFCASSLGPNGNSPLHFGNGTRLTVT.

This clone was found a few times. The V call is TRBV11-3, the J call TRBJ2-7, with a tentative D call TRBD2 (6 bases). The CDR3 is 14 residues long. V lost 5 bases and J lost 4, with 15 bases in between. Germline V CDR1 and CDR2: SGHNT, YENEEA. For the CDR3, the DNA is TGTGCCAGCAGCCCCGGTGGCGGGATTTACGAGCAGTACTTC. Translated: CASSPGGGIYEQYF.

The J gene is TRBJ2-4, the V gene TRBV5-1; TRBD1 agrees at 8 bases. The V gene end was trimmed by 4 bases and the J gene end by 7 bases; junction bases not matched to a gene: 10. Germline lookup yields CDR1 SGHRS and CDR2 YFSETQ. The CDR3 totals 15 residues. The CDR3 DNA follows: TGCGCCAGCAGCGCAAGGACAGGGTTCGATAACATTCAGTACTTC. This translates into CASSARTGFDNIQYF.

In its sample, this clone ranks as hyperexpanded (1% or more). The chain joins TRBV28 to TRBJ2-7; possibly TRBD1 or TRBD2 for D (5 bases each). CDR3 size: 14 residues. CDR1 is MDHEN, CDR2 SYDVKM, per germline. The ends were cut back, 2 bases at V and 2 bases at J, with 10 bases in the middle. CDR3 loop: CASSLVGDPYEQYF. CDR3 coding DNA: TGTGCCAGCAGTTTAGTGGGGGACCCCTACGAGCAGTACTTC.

This clone has just a few counts. This chain links TRBV11-3 with TRBJ2-2; D may be TRBD1 (5 bases). The V end lost 4 bases, the J end lost 4 bases, and 10 bases lay between the germline ends. Germline-derived CDR1 and CDR2 are SGHNT and YENEEA. The CDR3 is 14 residues long. CDR3 in amino acids: CASSSDRSTGELFF. The CDR3 region has the DNA TGTGCCAGCAGCTCCGACAGAAGCACCGGGGAGCTGTTTTTT.

CDR3 region: CASGQLGVGTEAFF. CDR3 nucleotides: TGCGCCAGTGGGCAGTTGGGGGTTGGAACTGAAGCTTTCTTT. V and J are TRBV5-1 and TRBJ1-1; a weak D match, TRBD1 (5 bases). V was clipped by 8 bases and J by 5 bases, with 19 bases between them. Germline V gene data show CDR1 as SGHRS and CDR2 as YFSETQ. The CDR3 spans 14 residues.

The rearrangement uses TRBV14 and TRBJ1-2; unclear D gene. Germline values: CDR1 SGHDN, CDR2 FVKESK. This CDR3 has 15 amino acids. V was pared by 1 base and J by 0 bases, with 9 bases between. The CDR3 nucleotides are TGTGCCAGCAGCCAAGGGGCAGTAGCTAACTATGGCTACACCTTC. This gives the protein CASSQGAVANYGYTF.

This clone was counted only a few times. The chain is built from TRBV15 and TRBJ2-1, with 8 bases matching TRBD2. CDR1 and CDR2 from the germline V gene are LNHNV and YYDKDF (reference sequence). V lost 3 bases to trimming and J lost 5 bases; unmatched junction nucleotides: 3. This CDR3 is 14 amino acids long. CDR3 in amino acids: CATSRTSAHNEQFF. The CDR3 bases are TGTGCCACCAGCAGGACTAGCGCGCACAATGAGCAGTTCTTC.